Each of the 30 T cell receptor beta chains below was sequenced from the same sample in a study of shared clonotypes between healthy human individuals. Generated by immunoSEQ multiplex PCR, the TCRdb table keeps only in-frame clones and is missing some. The data contain approximately 810,000 clones, over 90% of them singletons. It was CD45RO-negative cells, positively selected for CCR7, that made up naive CD8 cells, with terminally differentiated effector memory CD45RA+ cells excluded. The sample taken for sequencing was naive CD8+ T cells sorted from blood. The receptors were sampled from a man younger than 40 in good health.

This chain connects TRBV28 to TRBJ1-3; D might be TRBD1 (5 bases). The length of the CDR3 is 19 residues. Looked up from germline, CDR1 is MDHEN and CDR2 is SYDVKM. V was trimmed by 0 bases and J by 0 bases, leaving 18 bases between them. The CDR3 nucleotides are TGTGCCAGCAGTTTATGGGGGCAGGGATCCACCTTCTCTGGAAACACCATATATTTT. Translating it yields CASSLWGQGSTFSGNTIYF.

This chain uses TRBV10-3 with TRBJ2-1; no firm D call. Germline V gives CDR1 ENHRY, CDR2 SYGVKD. The V gene lost 2 bases and the J gene lost 5 bases, with 4 bases spanning the gap. This CDR3 has 12 residues. In nucleotides, the CDR3 is TGTGCCATCAGTGAGATTGACAATGAGCAGTTCTTC. Residues: CAISEIDNEQFF.

The chain carries TRBV4-3 and TRBJ1-3; D uncertain. V lost 0 bases and J lost 0, with 9 bases in between. Germline CDR1 LGHNA, CDR2 YSLEER. The CDR3 length is 16 residues. CDR3: CASSQEAAASGNTIYF. The CDR3 bases are TGCGCCAGCAGCCAAGAGGCCGCGGCCTCTGGAAACACCATATATTTT.

Worth noting for this clone: The sample holds other DNA sequences that translate to the same CDR3. The genes are TRBV7-9 and TRBJ1-1, with D unclear. CDR1 is SEHNR and CDR2 is FQNEAQ in the germline V gene (reference sequence). The CDR3 spans 11 residues. The V end was cut by 6 bases, the J end by 8 bases, with 10 bases between. The CDR3 sequence is CASSPDAEAFF. CDR3 bases: TGTGCCAGCAGTCCAGATGCCGAAGCTTTCTTT.

The CDR3 spells CSGGTAYEQYF. As DNA, the CDR3 is TGCAGCGGAGGTACGGCCTACGAGCAGTACTTC. The gene calls are TRBV29-1 and TRBJ2-7, with D unresolved. This CDR3 region has 11 residues. Looked up from germline, CDR1 is SQVTM and CDR2 is ANQGSEA. V lost 7 bases and J lost 2, with 9 bases in between.

The gene calls are TRBV7-3 and TRBJ2-7; D is undetermined. CDR1 is SGHTA, CDR2 FQGTGA, per germline. The length of the CDR3 is 13 residues. V lost 3 bases and J 5 bases, leaving 11 bases between the germline ends. CDR3 DNA sequence: TGTGCCAGCAGCTTCAGCCTCCTCGACGAGCAGTACTTC. This encodes CASSFSLLDEQYF. Drawing the rest from reference TRBV7-3 and TRBJ2-7, the complete variable domain is GAGVSQTPSNKVTEKGKYVELRCDPISGHTALYWYRQSLGQGPEFLIYFQGTGAADDSGLPNDRFFAVRPEGSVSTLKIQRTERGDSAVYLCASSFSLLDEQYFGPGTRLTVT.

On this clone itself: One junction end disagrees with the germline gene, perhaps due to a read error. The rearrangement joins TRBV14 to TRBJ2-1; TRBD1 is a possible D gene (6 bases). Germline assignment: CDR1 SGHDN and CDR2 FVKESK. The CDR3 totals 17 residues. The CDR3 region is CASSQGQGFISSNEQFF. The CDR3, as DNA: TGTGCCAGCAGCCAAGGGCAGGGGTTTATTTCCTCCAATGAGCAGTTCTTC.

A few counts support this clone. The chain carries TRBV7-8 and TRBJ2-7; tentative D call: TRBD2 (5 bases). CDR1 SGHVS and CDR2 FQNEAQ come from the germline V gene. V lost 2 bases and J lost 5, with 19 bases in between. The CDR3 spans 16 residues. The CDR3 bases are TGTGCCAGCAGCTTACCAAGCGGATCAAGCTACCACGAGCAGTACTTC. It specifies CASSLPSGSSYHEQYF.

The chain recombines TRBV7-9 with TRBJ2-7; TRBD2 matches at 7 bases. Germline lookup yields CDR1 SEHNR and CDR2 FQNEAQ (reference sequence). This CDR3 is built from 18 residues. The ends lost 5 bases at V and 2 bases at J; junction bases unmatched: 18. The CDR3 here is CASSPRGRAGMRAYEQYF. The CDR3 DNA is TGTGCCAGCAGCCCCCGGGGGAGGGCGGGCATGAGGGCCTACGAGCAGTACTTC. Full variable domain (missing parts from reference TRBV7-9 and TRBJ2-7): DTGVSQNPRHKITKRGQNVTFRCDPISEHNRLYWYRQTLGQGPEFLTYFQNEAQLEKSRLLSDRFSAERPKGSFSTLEIQRTEQGDSAMYLCASSPRGRAGMRAYEQYFGPGTRLTVT.

V usage is TRBV6-5 and J usage is TRBJ2-2; D ambiguous. Trimming stripped 4 bases from V and 1 base from J, with 4 bases between. Germline-derived CDR1 and CDR2 are MNHEY and SVGAGI. There are 13 residues in the CDR3. This CDR3 is CASSWENTGELFF. The CDR3 DNA follows: TGTGCCAGCAGTTGGGAGAACACCGGGGAGCTGTTTTTT.

In the case of this clone: This specimen includes other DNA sequences encoding the same CDR3. This chain links TRBV19 with TRBJ1-1, with 7 nucleotides matching TRBD1. V trimming: 5 bases; J trimming: 2 bases; junction bases outside the gene matches: 8. CDR1 and CDR2 (germline): LNHDA, SQIVND (reference sequence). This CDR3 region has 15 residues. CDR3 sequence (DNA): TGTGCCAGTAGTTTAACGGGACAGACAAACACTGAAGCTTTCTTT. It yields the protein CASSLTGQTNTEAFF.

On this clone: Other DNA sequences in this sample translate to the same CDR3. This chain uses TRBV5-4 with TRBJ2-7; D might be TRBD2 (5 bases). Trimming cost V 5 bases and J 4 bases, with 7 bases left between them. This CDR3 has 11 residues. The V gene's germline CDR1 is SGHNT and CDR2 YYREEE (reference sequence). The CDR3 protein is CASSSGYEQYF. Here the CDR3 DNA reads TGTGCCAGCAGTTCGGGGTACGAGCAGTACTTC.

This clone was seen a single time. This rearrangement joins TRBV25-1 to TRBJ2-1, with D tentatively TRBD2 (7 bases). Germline-derived CDR1 and CDR2 are MGHDK and SYGVNS. The V end was cut by 0 bases, the J end by 2 bases, with 17 bases between. This CDR3 is built from 18 residues. CDR3 residues: CASSEYRGAHPPYNEQFF. The CDR3 nucleotides read TGTGCCAGCAGTGAATATCGGGGGGCGCATCCCCCCTACAATGAGCAGTTCTTC. The whole variable domain, filled in from reference TRBV25-1 and TRBJ2-1, reads EADIYQTPRYLVIGTGKKITLECSQTMGHDKMYWYQQDPGMELHLIHYSYGVNSTEKGDLSSESTVSRIRTEHFPLTLESARPSHTSQYLCASSEYRGAHPPYNEQFFGPGTRLTVL.

The rearrangement uses TRBV11-2 and TRBJ2-2; 8 positions agree with TRBD2. CDR1 SGHAT and CDR2 FQNNGV come from the germline V gene. This CDR3 comprises 19 residues. J was trimmed by 0 bases and V by 1 base; bases with no gene match: 10. CDR3 bases: TGTGCCAGCAGCTTAGGTCGGTGGGGACTAGATCCGAACACCGGGGAGCTGTTTTTT. This translates into CASSLGRWGLDPNTGELFF.

CDR3 loop: CASSPEGDRGIGKLFF. In DNA form, the CDR3 reads TGTGCCAGCAGCCCCGAGGGGGACAGGGGAATCGGAAAACTGTTTTTT. This chain links TRBV7-8 with TRBJ1-4; 10 nucleotides agree with TRBD1. CDR1 is SGHVS and CDR2 is FQNEAQ in the germline V gene. The V and J ends lost 5 bases and 10 bases, in that order; junction bases with no gene match: 13. CDR3 length equals 16 residues.

The chain combines TRBV11-3 with TRBJ2-7; the D is unclear. The V end was cut by 1 base, the J end by 0 bases, with 7 bases between. Germline loops: CDR1 SGHNT, CDR2 YENEEA. The CDR3 is 14 amino acids. The CDR3 protein is CASSLGPGSYEQYF. The CDR3 DNA sequence: TGTGCCAGCAGCTTAGGCCCCGGCTCCTACGAGCAGTACTTC.

The genes are TRBV13 and TRBJ2-3; 7 bases line up with TRBD2. This CDR3 region has 15 residues. V shed 5 bases, J shed 1 base, and the junction held 6 bases outside the gene matches. Germline V gene sequence: CDR1 PRHDT, CDR2 FYEKMQ (reference sequence). CDR3 in amino acids: CASSDGLGGTDTQYF. The CDR3, as DNA: TGTGCCAGCAGCGACGGACTAGGAGGCACAGATACGCAGTATTTT.

V usage is TRBV9 and J usage is TRBJ1-3; 7 bases are shared with TRBD1. The J segment lost 0 bases and the V segment lost 0 bases, leaving 18 bases of the junction unmatched. The germline V gene encodes CDR1 SGDLS and CDR2 YYNGEE. The CDR3 has 21 residues. CDR3 nucleotide sequence: TGTGCCAGCAGCGTAGATTTGGAGACAGGGACGGACATCCACTCTGGAAACACCATATATTTT. Translating it yields CASSVDLETGTDIHSGNTIYF.

This sequence joins TRBV6-1 and TRBJ2-7; 10 bases align to TRBD2. Trimming cost V 2 bases and J 5 bases; bases outside gene matches: 12. Germline CDR1 is MNHNS and CDR2 is SASEGT. The CDR3 is 17 residues long. CDR3 in amino acids: CASSERRGLAGAHEQYF. The CDR3 DNA reads as TGTGCCAGCAGTGAAAGGAGGGGTCTAGCGGGAGCTCACGAGCAGTACTTC.

This clone came up once. The V gene is TRBV9, the J gene TRBJ2-1; 13 bases agree with TRBD2. From germline, CDR1 is SGDLS and CDR2 YYNGEE. The ends lost 1 base at V and 8 bases at J; junction bases unmatched: 15. The CDR3 has 19 residues. The chain's CDR3 is CASSVPPLARLAGGDEQFF. The CDR3, as DNA: TGTGCCAGCAGCGTACCCCCCCTAGCAAGACTAGCGGGAGGCGATGAGCAGTTCTTC.

V and J are TRBV29-1 and TRBJ2-7; 7 bases line up with TRBD1. Trimming took 7 bases from V and 7 from J; bases not matched to a gene: 10. The CDR3 is made up of 12 amino acids. Germline CDR1 is SQVTM and CDR2 is ANQGSEA. The CDR3 DNA is TGCAGCGCCCCAAAGGGGGCACAAGAGCAGTACTTC. This gives the protein CSAPKGAQEQYF.

This chain uses TRBV19 with TRBJ1-4; D unresolved. CDR3 length equals 14 residues. V lost 4 bases to trimming and J lost 3 bases, with 9 bases between them. Germline V gives CDR1 LNHDA, CDR2 SQIVND (reference sequence). The CDR3 DNA is TGTGCCAGTAGTACGTCCCAGGCTAATGAAAAACTGTTTTTT. It yields the protein CASSTSQANEKLFF.

This rearrangement joins TRBV6-6 to TRBJ1-4; TRBD1 matches 12 bases. Germline CDR1 and CDR2: MNHNY and SVGAGI (reference sequence). The CDR3 consists of 16 residues. V was clipped by 3 bases and J by 8 bases; unmatched bases: 7. The CDR3 DNA sequence: TGTGCCAGCAGTTATAGGGACAGGGGGCTTGGAGAAAAACTGTTTTTT. This codes for CASSYRDRGLGEKLFF.

This clone was counted a few times. The chain employs TRBV4-1 and TRBJ2-7; a possible D gene is TRBD1 (6 bases). CDR1 MGHRA and CDR2 YSYEKL come from the germline V gene. This CDR3 is 14 amino acids long. Deletions cut 0 bases from V and 3 bases from J, with 9 bases between. Here the CDR3 reads CASSQEWGHYEQYF. The CDR3 DNA reads as TGCGCCAGCAGCCAAGAGTGGGGGCACTACGAGCAGTACTTC.

This sequence joins TRBV5-6 and TRBJ2-7; 11 positions match TRBD1. Germline CDR1 and CDR2: SGHDT and YYEEEE. V shed 5 bases and J 2 bases; nucleotides not matched to a gene: 9. This CDR3 spans 16 amino acids. The CDR3: CASRHTPGQGAYEQYF. DNA for the CDR3: TGTGCCAGCAGGCATACTCCGGGACAGGGGGCCTACGAGCAGTACTTC.

With regard to this clone: Other DNA sequences in this sample translate to the same CDR3. J is TRBJ2-1 and V is TRBV27; a weak D match, TRBD2 (6 bases). From germline, CDR1 is MNHEY and CDR2 SMNVEV (reference sequence). The CDR3 is 13 amino acids. V was clipped by 5 bases and J by 1 base, with 6 bases between them. CDR3 in amino acids: CASSGLSYNEQFF. CDR3 sequence (DNA): TGTGCCAGCAGTGGACTATCCTACAATGAGCAGTTCTTC.

The rearrangement joins TRBV27 to TRBJ2-1; D unresolved. This CDR3 has 15 amino acids. The V and J ends lost 5 bases and 0 bases respectively, with 11 bases between them. CDR1 is MNHEY, CDR2 SMNVEV, per germline (reference sequence). CDR3 loop: CASSLTLSSYNEQFF. For the CDR3, the DNA is TGTGCCAGCAGTCTAACACTGAGCTCCTACAATGAGCAGTTCTTC.

The V gene is TRBV7-6, the J gene TRBJ2-3, with D possibly matching TRBD2 (6 bases). The CDR3 is 16 residues long. Trimming took off 7 bases at V and 5 bases at J, with 22 bases between the two ends. Germline CDR1 is SGHVS and CDR2 is FNYEAQ. CDR3 bases: TGTGCCAGCACCCTGGGGGGTGTAGGGTCGGGAGATACGCAGTATTTT. Translated: CASTLGGVGSGDTQYF.

The V call is TRBV14, the J call TRBJ2-2, with 8 bases that match TRBD1. Trimming removed 6 bases from V and 4 bases from J; junction bases left unmatched: 7. The CDR3 runs 15 residues. Germline V gene data show CDR1 as SGHDN and CDR2 as FVKESK. The CDR3 spells CASSYNRGSTGELFF. DNA of the CDR3: TGTGCCAGCAGTTATAACAGGGGGAGCACCGGGGAGCTGTTTTTT.

This chain connects TRBV16 to TRBJ2-7; D perhaps matches TRBD1 (6 bases). The CDR3 length is 16 residues. V lost 0 bases to trimming and J lost 0 bases, with 12 bases between them. The V gene's germline CDR1 is KGHSY and CDR2 FQNENV. The CDR3 loop is CASSQSSTGRSYEQYF. DNA for the CDR3: TGTGCCAGCAGCCAATCGTCGACAGGCCGCTCCTACGAGCAGTACTTC. Full variable domain (outside the CDR3, taken from reference TRBV16 and TRBJ2-7): GEEVAQTPKHLVRGEGQKAKLYCAPIKGHSYVFWYQQVLKNEFKFLISFQNENVFDETGMPKERFSAKCLPNSPCSLEIQATKLEDSAVYFCASSQSSTGRSYEQYFGPGTRLTVT.